A selection of T cell receptor beta chains follows, all from one sample in a study of blood T cell repertoires in COVID-19. Sequencing used immunoSEQ multiplex PCR; TCRdb keeps in-frame clones, though not all of them. Found here are fewer than 700,000 clones, less than 90% of them singletons; the top ten hold 7.5% to 9.5%. Sequencing was done on a sample of peripheral blood. These receptors all come from a woman aged 45-65 years with COVID-19, enrolled during active disease. Both conserved end residues are part of each CDR3. A D gene is named only where the DNA matches it firmly. Size is omitted from some rows. Given values are once, few, many or a class for expanded clones.

J gene,V gene,clone size,D gene,CDR3 DNA,CDR3 protein
TRBJ2-6,TRBV27,NA,NA,TGTGCCAGCAGCCTAACCCTCTCTGGGGCCAACGTCCTGACTTTC,CASSLTLSGANVLTF
TRBJ2-7,TRBV12-3/TRBV12-4,NA,NA,TGTGCCAGCAGTTTGGGACATTCAGGGGAGCAGTACTTC,CASSLGHSGEQYF
TRBJ1-2,TRBV7-2,NA,NA,TGTGCCAGCAGCTTAGCATCGGACAGTGGTGGCTACACCTTC,CASSLASDSGGYTF
TRBJ2-1,TRBV3-1/TRBV3-2,NA,TRBD2,TGTGCCAGCAGACTTCGACTAGCGGGGGGCTCTGAGCAGTTCTTC,CASRLRLAGGSEQFF
TRBJ2-3,TRBV24-1,NA,NA,TGTGCCACCAGTGTCCTGCAACGGAGGGGGGGATTTAGCACAGATACGCAGTATTTT,CATSVLQRRGGFSTDTQYF
TRBJ1-3,TRBV18,NA,TRBD1,TGTGCCAGCTCACCACCGACAGGGGTAACCGGAAACACCATATATTTT,CASSPPTGVTGNTIYF
TRBJ1-3,TRBV30,once,NA,TGTGCCTGGAGTGGAGGGGGCTCTGGAAACACCATATATTTT,CAWSGGGSGNTIYF
TRBJ2-3,TRBV5-5,NA,NA,TGTGCCAGCAGCTACAACCCATCAGATACGCAGTATTTT,CASSYNPSDTQYF
TRBJ1-6,TRBV2,NA,NA,TGTGCCAGCAGTCTCCGGGAAGGGTCCTATAATTCACCCCTCCACTTT,CASSLREGSYNSPLHF
TRBJ1-4,TRBV5-1,NA,NA,TGCGCCAGCAGGAGGGGGATTCCAACTAATGAAAAACTGTTTTTT,CASRRGIPTNEKLFF
TRBJ2-2,TRBV4-2,NA,TRBD2,TGTGCCAGCAGCCGCGGGACTAACGGGGAGCTGTTTTTT,CASSRGTNGELFF
TRBJ1-4,TRBV28,NA,NA,TGTGCCAGCAACCGAAGGGGTGCTAATGAAAAACTGTTTTTT,CASNRRGANEKLFF
TRBJ2-1,TRBV6-5,NA,TRBD2,TGTGCCAGCAGTTCCGGGGGGGGCAATGAGCAGTTCTTC,CASSSGGGNEQFF
TRBJ1-2,TRBV28,NA,NA,TGTGCCACCAAACAGGGAAACTATGGCTACACCTTC,CATKQGNYGYTF
TRBJ2-2,TRBV5-1,NA,TRBD2,TGCGCCAGCAGCTTACGGGAGGGCAGGAACACCGGGGAGCTGTTTTTT,CASSLREGRNTGELFF
TRBJ2-1,TRBV7-3,NA,TRBD1,TGTGCCAGCAGCTTGTCCCGGGACAGATTTAGCTCCTACAATGAGCAGTTCTTC,CASSLSRDRFSSYNEQFF
TRBJ2-3,TRBV9,NA,TRBD2,TGTGCCAGCAGCGGCGCTAGCGGGGGGGCTGGCCACACAGATACGCAGTATTTT,CASSGASGGAGHTDTQYF
TRBJ2-2,TRBV27,NA,NA,TGTGCCACACACAGGGAGCGAAACACCGGGGAGCTGTTTTTT,CATHRERNTGELFF
TRBJ1-2,TRBV9,NA,NA,TGTGCCAGCAGCGCCCCGACAGGCACTTATGGCTACACCTTC,CASSAPTGTYGYTF
TRBJ1-3,TRBV11-2,NA,NA,TGTGCCAGCAGCTTTCCCAGCCGGTCCACTACGGCGGGAAACACCATATATTTT,CASSFPSRSTTAGNTIYF